This T cell receptor (beta chain) came from a study of blood T cell repertoires in COVID-19. Study context: The cDNA or gDNA used as material had been derived from T cells, B-cell-depleted T cells, or PBMCs.

Trimming removed 6 bases from V and 7 bases from J, with 21 bases in between. The CDR3 has 16 amino acids. As handled by the study authors: Estimates of nucleated cell counts were drawn from the amplification of reference gene primers. Sequenced by immunoSEQ multiplex PCR; TCRdb stores in-frame clones only, minus some. V and J calls and clone size are given by that table; D and trimming were obtained from the DNA. The table shows about 90,000 clones, with about nine tenths occurring only once. Material: peripheral blood. This chain links TRBV23-1 with TRBJ1-4; D is possibly TRBD1 (5 bases). TRBV23-1 is labeled an ORF, and its function is uncertain. This sequence originates from a human donor with active COVID-19. The donor label of this sample is uncertain. The CDR3 sequence is CASSPSAAGLTEKLFF. The CDR3 DNA follows: TGCGCCAGCAGCCCATCTGCGGCGGGGCTGACTGAAAAACTGTTTTTT.